This is a list of T cell receptor beta chains from one sample in a study of blood T cell repertoires in COVID-19. Here immunoSEQ multiplex PCR was the method, and the copy in TCRdb shows in-frame clones only, minus some. The sample contains 50,000 to 65,000 clones, roughly two thirds of which appear only once. The sample was PBMCs or T cells enriched from blood (not recorded which). These receptors were obtained from a woman aged 60-70 years who had been exposed to COVID-19. The CDR3 runs from the conserved cysteine through the conserved F or W. D genes are given only for firm matches. Rows may omit the clone size; those that give it use once, few, many or a size class.

V gene,D gene,J gene,clone size,CDR3 DNA,CDR3 protein
TRBV7-8,TRBD1,TRBJ2-7,.,TGTGCCAGCAGCCTCGCGGGGACAGGGGCCCACGAGCAGTACTTC,CASSLAGTGAHEQYF
TRBV28,.,TRBJ2-3,.,TGTGCCAGCAGTTTATCGGTGGGAGTGGGGGATACGCAGTATTTT,CASSLSVGVGDTQYF
TRBV19,TRBD1,TRBJ1-1,.,TGTGCCAGTAGGGTTGCCGGGACAGGGGTGAACACTGAAGCTTTCTTT,CASRVAGTGVNTEAFF
TRBV15,TRBD2,TRBJ2-3,once,TGTGCCACCAGCACGGAGCGGGGGGGCACAGATACGCAGTATTTT,CATSTERGGTDTQYF
TRBV7-8,TRBD2,TRBJ2-4,.,TGTGCCAGCAGCTTAGATTCACAGCGGGACCTGAAAAACATTCAGTACTTC,CASSLDSQRDLKNIQYF
TRBV28,TRBD1,TRBJ1-1,.,TGTGCCAGCAGGCCCGGGACAGTAAACACTGAAGCTTTCTTT,CASRPGTVNTEAFF
TRBV5-5,TRBD2,TRBJ2-1,.,TGTGCCAGCAGCCCTAGCGGGGGCAGCTCCTACAATGAGCAGTTCTTC,CASSPSGGSSYNEQFF
TRBV14,TRBD2,TRBJ2-2,.,TGTGCCAGCAGCCCAGGGACTAGCGGGAGGACCGGGGAGCTGTTTTTT,CASSPGTSGRTGELFF
TRBV2,.,TRBJ1-1,.,TGTGCCAGCAGTAGGCAGGGAGGGGCTGAAGCTTTCTTT,CASSRQGGAEAFF
TRBV15,TRBD1,TRBJ1-4,once,TGTGCCACCAGCAGAGATAGTCCGGGACAGGGAGGACAAAAACTGTTTTTT,CATSRDSPGQGGQKLFF
TRBV2,TRBD1,TRBJ1-1,.,TGTGCCAGCAGTAGACAGGGTAACACTGAAGCTTTCTTT,CASSRQGNTEAFF
TRBV6-1,.,TRBJ2-7,medium-sized,TGTGCCAGCAGTGGGGGAGCCCTCAGCTCCTACGAGCAGTACTTC,CASSGGALSSYEQYF
TRBV27,.,TRBJ2-2,.,TGTGCCAGCAAACAAACCTTTTACACCGGGGAGCTGTTTTTT,CASKQTFYTGELFF
TRBV6-5,TRBD1,TRBJ1-2,once,TGTGCCAGCAGTTACTCGGGGCAGGGGGCGTTATATGGCTACACCTTC,CASSYSGQGALYGYTF
TRBV10-1,TRBD1,TRBJ2-5,.,TGCGCCAGCAGCGTGGGACAGGGGTTTCAAGAGACCCAGTACTTC,CASSVGQGFQETQYF
TRBV6-5,.,TRBJ1-5,.,TGTGCCAGCAGTTACTCGGGGCGAGATCAGCCCCAGCATTTT,CASSYSGRDQPQHF
TRBV9,TRBD2,TRBJ2-3,few,TGTGCCAGCAGCGCCTTAGCGGGAGGGTCAGATACGCAGTATTTT,CASSALAGGSDTQYF
TRBV6-5,TRBD1,TRBJ2-2,.,TGTGCCAGCAGCCGAGACAGGGGATTCGGGGAGCTGTTTTTT,CASSRDRGFGELFF
TRBV5-1,TRBD1,TRBJ1-4,many,TGCGCCAGCAGCTTCCCCGGGACAGGGACTGAAAAACTGTTTTTT,CASSFPGTGTEKLFF
TRBV29-1,.,TRBJ1-4,.,TGCAGCGTTTCAAGGCAGGCTAATGAAAAACTGTTTTTT,CSVSRQANEKLFF
TRBV28,TRBD1,TRBJ2-5,.,TGTGCCAGCATCCGAAGGACAGGGATGGAGACCCAGTACTTC,CASIRRTGMETQYF
TRBV7-2,.,TRBJ1-2,few,TGTGCCAGCAGCTTAACCCCGACAGATCCTAAAATTGGCTACACCTTC,CASSLTPTDPKIGYTF
TRBV2,.,TRBJ2-1,.,TGTGCCAGCGTACCGGGGGACTTGAGTCCTTTGGGGAATGAGCAGTTCTTC,CASVPGDLSPLGNEQFF
TRBV7-3,.,TRBJ1-1,.,TGTGCCAGCAGCTTTTCGGGTACTGAAGCTTTCTTT,CASSFSGTEAFF
TRBV6-2/TRBV6-3,.,TRBJ1-3,once,TGTGCCAGCAGTTACCTCCAGGGATCTGGAAACACCATATATTTT,CASSYLQGSGNTIYF
TRBV11-2,.,TRBJ2-3,many,TGTGCCAGCAGCTTAGATCGGATGAGGAAAATAGATACGCAGTATTTT,CASSLDRMRKIDTQYF
TRBV24-1,.,TRBJ1-2,few,TGTGCCACCAGTGATACAGGTTCGAACTATGGCTACACCTTC,CATSDTGSNYGYTF
TRBV20-1,TRBD2,TRBJ2-1,.,TGCAGTGCTGGAAACGGGGGGGAGCAGTTCTTC,CSAGNGGEQFF
TRBV19,TRBD2,TRBJ2-3,.,TGTGCCAGTAGTCGGTCCGGGACTACCGGCACAGATACGCAGTATTTT,CASSRSGTTGTDTQYF
TRBV7-9,.,TRBJ1-6,.,TGTGCCAGCAGCTTGAGGGAAAATTCACCCCTCCACTTT,CASSLRENSPLHF
TRBV28,.,TRBJ1-6,.,TGTGCCACCTGTAGGAGGGGAGGTTCACCCCTCCACTTT,CATCRRGGSPLHF
TRBV6-5,.,TRBJ2-1,.,TGTGCCAGCAGCGGACAGTACTACAATGAGCAGTTCTTC,CASSGQYYNEQFF
TRBV19,TRBD1,TRBJ2-2,once,TGTGCCAGTAGTATAACACAGGGGGTTACCGGGGAGCTGTTTTTT,CASSITQGVTGELFF
TRBV5-1,TRBD1,TRBJ2-7,.,TGCGCCAGCAGCTTCACCCAGGACAGGGAGCAGTACTTC,CASSFTQDREQYF